This T cell receptor (beta chain) was sequenced for a study of shared clonotypes between healthy human individuals. The protocol was immunoSEQ multiplex PCR, while the TCRdb copy is restricted to in-frame clones and leaves out a portion. The data contain 550,000 to 800,000 clones, approximately 79% of them seen just once; the ten biggest clones take up about 1.8%. From germline, CDR1 is MGHRA and CDR2 YSYEKL. With 5 bases clipped from V and 0 bases from J, the junction kept 4 bases outside the gene matches. The CDR3 is 15 amino acids. The chain combines TRBV4-1 with TRBJ2-1, with 7 bases lining up with TRBD2. This receptor was obtained from a woman aged 25 to 45 in good health. The sequenced material came from memory CD4+ T cells sorted from blood. Subset in this sample: CD45RA-negative fraction. The chain's CDR3 is CASSLLAPSYNEQFF. CDR3 DNA: TGCGCCAGCAGCTTACTAGCGCCCTCCTACAATGAGCAGTTCTTC.